This T cell receptor beta chain was observed in a study of CD4+ T cells in melanoma. Study-wide results and limits: CD8+ T cell, macrophage and B cell function reportedly correlated with neoantigen-specific CD4+ T cells. Reportedly, melanoma neoantigen-specific CD4+ T cells showed varied differentiation states.

Some clones are missing from TCRdb's copy, which holds only in-frame ones; the method was immunoSEQ multiplex PCR. The sample includes 9,500 to 11,000 clones, over 60% of them seen just once. Only one count was recorded for this clone. No antigen is known for it. V shed 1 base and J 6 bases; nucleotides not matched to a gene: 4. Germline values: CDR1 SGHRS, CDR2 YFSETQ. CDR3 length: 14 amino acids. Sample: cells from a culture (not recorded whether cultured in vitro). This TCR was recovered from a human donor with melanoma. J is TRBJ2-3 and V is TRBV5-1; TRBD2 aligns across 8 bases. For the CDR3, the DNA is TGCGCCAGCAGCTTGAATGGCGGGGGGGATACGCAGTATTTT. Translation: CASSLNGGGDTQYF.